What follows is one TCR beta chain and its context. The data are from a study of blood T cell repertoires in COVID-19. Trimming at V came to 4 bases and at J to 7 bases, leaving 6 bases not matched to a gene. Germline V gene data show CDR1 as MDHEN and CDR2 as SYDVKM. There are 14 residues in the CDR3. Libraries were prepared by immunoSEQ multiplex PCR; TCRdb keeps only in-frame clonotypes and omits some of them. The data contain under 150,000 clones, roughly three quarters of them singletons. The specimen sequenced was peripheral blood. The V gene is TRBV28, the J gene TRBJ1-5, with 8 bases that match TRBD1. The receptor was isolated from a man between 45 and 60 years old with active or convalescent COVID-19. The CDR3 region has the DNA TGTGCCAGCAGTTACAGGACAGGGAGGCAGCCCCAGCATTTT. Amino acid sequence: CASSYRTGRQPQHF.